Included here is one TCR beta chain sequence, with context. The antigen is unknown. CDR1 KGHSH and CDR2 LQKENI come from the germline V gene. V shed 2 bases, J shed 2 bases, and the junction held 6 bases outside the gene matches. This CDR3 has 17 residues. PCR used 60 Vbeta primers and 13 Jbeta primers. In the original workflow: About 12 million of the about 80 million unique TCR beta chains counted in a later analysis were shared. The protocol was immunoSEQ multiplex PCR, while the TCRdb copy is restricted to in-frame clones and leaves out a portion. The V and J calls and clone size are taken from that table; D and trimming were inferred from the DNA. There are about 83,000 clones in the sample; 70% to 75% occur only once, and 4% to 4.5% lies in the top ten. The entry originates in a study of cytomegalovirus exposure and HLA in healthy donors. Overall study findings and caveats: Many donors shared some public TCRs, even though most TCR sequences were rare.

The TCR was taken from a man aged 55 to 69 in good health and CMV-seronegative. This chain connects TRBV18 to TRBJ2-1; TRBD1 matches 10 bases. Sequences were obtained from PBMCs. The CDR3: CASSPRTGGLTYNEQFF. The CDR3 DNA reads as TGTGCCAGCTCACCAAGGACAGGGGGGTTGACCTACAATGAGCAGTTCTTC.